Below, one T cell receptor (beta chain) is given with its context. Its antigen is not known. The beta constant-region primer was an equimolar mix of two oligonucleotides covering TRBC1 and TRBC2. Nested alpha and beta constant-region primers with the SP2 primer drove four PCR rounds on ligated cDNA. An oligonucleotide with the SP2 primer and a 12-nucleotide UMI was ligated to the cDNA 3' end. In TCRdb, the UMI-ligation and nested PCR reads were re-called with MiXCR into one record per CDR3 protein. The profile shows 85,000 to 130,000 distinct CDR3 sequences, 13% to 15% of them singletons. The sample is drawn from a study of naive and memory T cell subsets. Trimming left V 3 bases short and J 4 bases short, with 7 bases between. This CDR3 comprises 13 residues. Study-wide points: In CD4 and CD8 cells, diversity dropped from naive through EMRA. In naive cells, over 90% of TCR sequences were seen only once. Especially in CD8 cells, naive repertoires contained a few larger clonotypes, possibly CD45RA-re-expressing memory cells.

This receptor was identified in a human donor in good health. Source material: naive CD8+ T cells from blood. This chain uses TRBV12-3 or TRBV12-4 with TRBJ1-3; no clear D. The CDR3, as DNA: TGTGCCAGCAGTTTGGATGGGGGAAACACCATATATTTT. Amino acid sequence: CASSLDGGNTIYF.